This is a list of T cell receptor beta chains from one sample in a study of T cells in Graves' hyperthyroidism and ophthalmopathy. MiXCR, applied by TCRdb to the multiplex PCR reads, yields one record per CDR3 protein. The table records a few hundred thousand distinct CDR3 sequences, about 19% of them present only once. The sequenced material came from blood. These receptors came from a woman between 18 and 30 years old with Graves' hyperthyroidism. Each CDR3 is given with its conserved first and last residue. D genes are given only for firm matches. Not every row has a clone size; where given, it reads once, few, many or a size class.

>TRBV28|many|TRBJ2-6|.
CASSSTRDGIYSGANVLTF
TGTGCCAGCAGTTCCACCCGGGACGGGATTTACTCTGGGGCCAACGTCCTGACTTTC
>TRBV28|many|TRBJ2-7|.
CASSLPLRGRGYEQYF
TGTGCCAGCAGTTTACCCCTGAGGGGACGGGGCTACGAGCAGTACTTC
>TRBV20-1|.|TRBJ2-7|.
CSARSPGGYEQYF
TGCAGTGCTAGATCCCCAGGAGGCTACGAGCAGTACTTC
>TRBV20-1|.|TRBJ2-5|.
CSASRGRRETQYF
TGCAGTGCTAGCAGGGGCAGGAGAGAGACCCAGTACTTC
>TRBV6-5|many|TRBJ1-5|.
CASSYTRQNQPQHF
TGTGCCAGCAGCTATACCAGACAGAATCAGCCCCAGCATTTT
>TRBV19|many|TRBJ1-2|.
CASSSGVDYGYTF
TGTGCCAGTTCGTCGGGGGTAGACTATGGCTACACCTTC
>TRBV6-5|many|TRBJ1-5|.
CASSRQEVQPQHF
TGTGCCAGCTCGCGACAGGAAGTTCAGCCCCAGCATTTT
>TRBV5-1|few|TRBJ1-1|TRBD1
CASSHGQGGYTEAFF
TGCGCCAGCAGCCATGGACAGGGTGGGTACACTGAAGCTTTCTTT
>TRBV11-2|.|TRBJ2-7|TRBD1
CASSLNRGFRPYEQYF
TGTGCCAGCAGCTTAAACAGGGGTTTCCGCCCCTACGAGCAGTACTTC
>TRBV15|many|TRBJ2-2|TRBD1
CATSRDRGQGSTGELFF
TGTGCCACCAGCAGAGATAGAGGACAGGGGTCCACCGGGGAGCTGTTTTTC
>TRBV20-1|many|TRBJ2-2|.
CSASRVTGELFF
TGCAGTGCCAGCAGGGTTACCGGGGAGCTGTTTTTT
>TRBV2|many|TRBJ2-5|.
CASKRGEQETQYF
TGTGCCAGCAAGAGAGGGGAACAAGAGACCCAGTACTTC
>TRBV6-1|.|TRBJ1-2|.
CASSEGGPVYYGYTF
TGTGCCAGCAGTGAAGGCGGCCCCGTATACTATGGCTACACCTTC
>TRBV12-3/TRBV12-4|.|TRBJ1-2|TRBD1
CASSGQGGYYGYTF
TGTGCCAGCAGTGGACAGGGGGGCTACTATGGCTACACCTTC
>TRBV12-3/TRBV12-4|many|TRBJ2-2|.
CASSFRAGTGELFF
TGTGCCAGCAGTTTTCGCGCTGGCACCGGGGAGCTGTTTTTT
>TRBV7-9|many|TRBJ1-1|.
CASSLGGISEFYTEAFF
TGTGCCAGCAGCTTAGGCGGGATTTCCGAGTTCTATACTGAAGCTTTCTTT
>TRBV30|many|TRBJ2-7|TRBD2
CAWSVIGGFYEQYF
TGTGCCTGGAGTGTAATCGGGGGGTTCTACGAGCAGTACTTC
>TRBV9|.|TRBJ1-2|TRBD1
CASSVTGGAFYGYTF
TGTGCCAGCAGCGTCACAGGGGGTGCCTTCTATGGCTACACCTTC
>TRBV20-1|many|TRBJ2-7|TRBD2
CSAGERGASYEQYF
TGCAGTGCGGGGGAGCGGGGGGCCTCCTACGAGCAGTACTTC
>TRBV5-6|.|TRBJ1-5|.
CASSVGGRGNQPQHF
TGTGCCAGCAGCGTGGGGGGCAGAGGCAATCAGCCCCAGCATTTT
>TRBV12-3/TRBV12-4|.|TRBJ2-3|TRBD2
CASSLRRGGLGDTQYF
TGTGCCAGCAGTTTACGGCGGGGGGGCCTAGGTGACACGCAGTATTTT
>TRBV6-5|many|TRBJ2-2|TRBD1
CASGWTGEDTGELFF
TGTGCCAGCGGATGGACAGGAGAGGACACCGGGGAGCTGTTTTTT
>TRBV5-5|.|TRBJ2-2|TRBD2
CASSLVAGTNTGELFF
TGTGCCAGCAGCTTGGTAGCGGGGACGAACACCGGGGAGCTGTTTTTT
>TRBV29-1|many|TRBJ1-1|.
CSAEPPGVDTEAFF
TGCAGCGCCGAACCTCCGGGGGTAGACACTGAAGCTTTCTTT
>TRBV11-3|.|TRBJ1-2|TRBD1
CASSQGGDHYGYTF
TGTGCCAGCAGCCAGGGGGGAGACCACTATGGCTACACCTTC
>TRBV28|.|TRBJ2-7|TRBD2
CASSRWTSNSGEQYF
TGTGCCAGCTCCCGCTGGACTAGCAATTCCGGTGAGCAGTACTTC
>TRBV12-3/TRBV12-4|many|TRBJ1-2|.
CASSLGARVGGYTF
TGTGCCAGCAGTTTGGGGGCGCGTGTTGGTGGCTACACCTTC
>TRBV6-9|many|TRBJ1-5|TRBD1
CASRELDRGGQPQHF
TGTGCCAGCAGAGAATTAGACAGGGGAGGTCAGCCCCAGCATTTT
>TRBV10-3|.|TRBJ2-3|TRBD2
CAISWTSGGPSSTGTQYF
TGTGCCATCAGTTGGACTAGCGGGGGGCCCTCCTCCACAGGTACGCAGTATTTT
>TRBV3-1|many|TRBJ1-1|TRBD1
CASSQEFGTGGTFF
TGTGCCAGCAGCCAAGAGTTTGGGACAGGGGGAACTTTCTTT
>TRBV30|many|TRBJ1-1|.
CAWSVLGTNTEAFF
TGTGCCTGGAGTGTACTAGGGACAAACACTGAAGCTTTCTTT